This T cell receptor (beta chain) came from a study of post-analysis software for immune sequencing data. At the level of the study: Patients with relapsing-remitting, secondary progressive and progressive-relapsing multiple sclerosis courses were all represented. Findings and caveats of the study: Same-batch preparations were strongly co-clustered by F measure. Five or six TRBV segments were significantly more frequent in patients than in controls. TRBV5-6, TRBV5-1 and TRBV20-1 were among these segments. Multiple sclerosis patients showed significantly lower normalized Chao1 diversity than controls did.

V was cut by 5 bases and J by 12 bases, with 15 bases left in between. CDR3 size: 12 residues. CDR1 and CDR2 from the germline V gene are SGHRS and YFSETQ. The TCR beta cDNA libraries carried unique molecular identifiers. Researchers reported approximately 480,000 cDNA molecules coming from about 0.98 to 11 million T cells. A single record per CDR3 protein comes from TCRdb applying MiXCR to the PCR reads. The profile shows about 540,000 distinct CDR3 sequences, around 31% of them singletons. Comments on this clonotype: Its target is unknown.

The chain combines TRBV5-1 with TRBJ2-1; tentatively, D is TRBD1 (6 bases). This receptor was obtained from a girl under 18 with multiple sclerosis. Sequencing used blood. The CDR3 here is CASSVEGGPQFF. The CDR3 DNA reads TGCGCCAGCAGTGTGGAAGGGGGACCGCAGTTCTTC.